Described below is a single T cell receptor beta chain sequence and its context. As handled by the study authors: Reference gene primer amplification yielded estimated nucleated cell counts. Repertoires were generated with immunoSEQ multiplex PCR, while TCRdb's copy carries only in-frame clones and drops some. The DNA gave D and trimming, while V, J and clone size come from that table. The sample carries about 250,000 clones, about four fifths recorded once. This entry is derived from a study of blood T cell repertoires in COVID-19. Across the whole study: Collection of acute and convalescent COVID-19 samples took place in the United States, Italy and Spain. T cells, B-cell-depleted T cells, or PBMCs provided the cDNA or gDNA that served as material.

The source of this sequence is a man older than 75 with acute or convalescent COVID-19. The sample comprised peripheral blood.

The CDR3 region is CASSQEGGSRGETQYF. The CDR3 bases are TGCGCCAGCAGCCAAGAAGGGGGCTCTAGAGGAGAGACCCAGTACTTC. The V call is TRBV4-1, the J call TRBJ2-5; TRBD1 agrees at 7 bases. This CDR3 region has 16 residues. V shed 0 bases and J 4 bases; nucleotides not matched to a gene: 8. From germline, CDR1 is MGHRA and CDR2 YSYEKL.